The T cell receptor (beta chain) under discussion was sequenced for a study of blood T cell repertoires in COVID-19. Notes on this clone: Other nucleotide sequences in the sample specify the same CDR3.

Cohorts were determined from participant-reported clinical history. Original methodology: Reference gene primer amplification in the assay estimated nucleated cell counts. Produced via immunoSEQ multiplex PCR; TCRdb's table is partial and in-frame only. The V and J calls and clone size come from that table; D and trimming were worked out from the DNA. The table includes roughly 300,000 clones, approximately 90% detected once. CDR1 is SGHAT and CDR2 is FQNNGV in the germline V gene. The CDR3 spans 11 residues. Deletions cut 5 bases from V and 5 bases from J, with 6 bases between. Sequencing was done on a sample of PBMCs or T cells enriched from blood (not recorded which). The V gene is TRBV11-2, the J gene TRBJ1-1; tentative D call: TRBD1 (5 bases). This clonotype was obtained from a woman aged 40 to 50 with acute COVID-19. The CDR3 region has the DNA TGTGCCAGCAGCCGGGGGACTGAAGCTTTCTTT. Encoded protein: CASSRGTEAFF.